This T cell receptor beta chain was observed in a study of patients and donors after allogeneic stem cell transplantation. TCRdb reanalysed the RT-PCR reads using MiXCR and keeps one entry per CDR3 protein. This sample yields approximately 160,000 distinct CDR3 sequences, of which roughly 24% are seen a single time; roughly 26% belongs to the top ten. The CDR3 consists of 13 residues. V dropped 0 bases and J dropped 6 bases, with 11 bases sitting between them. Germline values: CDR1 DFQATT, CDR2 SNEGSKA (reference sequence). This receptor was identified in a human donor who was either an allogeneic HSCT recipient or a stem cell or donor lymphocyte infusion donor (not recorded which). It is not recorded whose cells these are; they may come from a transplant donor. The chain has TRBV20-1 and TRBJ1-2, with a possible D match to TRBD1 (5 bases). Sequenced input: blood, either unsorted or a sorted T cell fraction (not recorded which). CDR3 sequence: CSAREMTANGYTF. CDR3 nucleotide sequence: TGCAGTGCTAGAGAAATGACAGCGAATGGCTACACCTTC.